A selection of T cell receptor beta chains follows, all from one sample in a study of cytomegalovirus exposure and HLA in healthy donors. Libraries were prepared by immunoSEQ multiplex PCR; TCRdb keeps only in-frame clonotypes and omits some of them. Here the sample spans 95,000 to 100,000 clones, roughly 74% being singletons. Sequences were obtained from PBMCs. Receptors were obtained from a woman aged 35 to 49 in good health and CMV-seronegative. CDR3s include the opening cysteine and the closing phenylalanine or tryptophan. D genes are given only for firm matches. Part of the rows lack a size; the others show once, few, many or a class for expanded clones.

D: TRBD2
J: TRBJ2-7
V: TRBV6-5
size: once
CDR3: CASWGSGRVGEQYF
DNA: TGTGCCAGCTGGGGGAGTGGGAGGGTGGGAGAGCAGTACTTC

D: NA
J: TRBJ1-1
V: TRBV5-1
size: NA
CDR3: CASSLARGGVNTEAFF
DNA: TGCGCCAGCAGCTTGGCTCGGGGGGGGGTGAACACTGAAGCTTTCTTT

D: TRBD1
J: TRBJ1-1
V: TRBV5-1
size: NA
CDR3: CASSFSNRGNTEAFF
DNA: TGCGCCAGCAGCTTCAGCAACAGGGGAAACACTGAAGCTTTCTTT

D: TRBD2
J: TRBJ2-7
V: TRBV7-2
size: NA
CDR3: CASSPTLAGATYEQYF
DNA: TGTGCCAGCAGCCCGACCCTAGCGGGGGCCACATACGAGCAGTACTTC

D: TRBD1
J: TRBJ1-5
V: TRBV7-9
size: NA
CDR3: CASSYGTGLKPQHF
DNA: TGTGCCAGCAGCTACGGGACAGGACTAAAGCCCCAGCATTTT

D: TRBD2
J: TRBJ2-1
V: TRBV7-9
size: NA
CDR3: CSSSLQAGEVYNEQFF
DNA: TGTTCCAGCAGCTTACAAGCGGGAGAGGTATACAATGAGCAGTTCTTC

D: TRBD1
J: TRBJ1-1
V: TRBV7-9
size: few
CDR3: CSSSLASRGFTEAFF
DNA: TGTTCCAGCAGCTTAGCAAGCAGGGGGTTCACTGAAGCTTTCTTT

D: NA
J: TRBJ2-1
V: TRBV5-1
size: NA
CDR3: CASSLTRESYNEQFF
DNA: TGCGCCAGCAGCTTGACTAGGGAGTCCTACAATGAGCAGTTCTTC

D: NA
J: TRBJ2-3
V: TRBV19
size: NA
CDR3: CASSQLQADTQYF
DNA: TGTGCCAGTAGTCAGTTGCAAGCAGATACGCAGTATTTT

D: TRBD1
J: TRBJ1-5
V: TRBV19
size: NA
CDR3: CASSPKAGGLQPQHF
DNA: TGTGCCAGTAGCCCAAAGGCAGGGGGTCTTCAGCCCCAGCATTTT

D: TRBD2
J: TRBJ2-1
V: TRBV14
size: NA
CDR3: CASSLVAGGLYNEQFF
DNA: TGTGCCAGCAGCCTGGTAGCGGGAGGGTTGTACAATGAGCAGTTCTTC

D: NA
J: TRBJ2-4
V: TRBV7-9
size: few
CDR3: CASSLDGSGKNIQYF
DNA: TGTGCCAGCAGCCTAGATGGTAGCGGCAAAAACATTCAGTACTTC

D: NA
J: TRBJ2-1
V: TRBV30
size: NA
CDR3: CAWSAGYNEQFF
DNA: TGTGCCTGGAGTGCGGGGTACAATGAGCAGTTCTTC

D: NA
J: TRBJ1-4
V: TRBV18
size: NA
CDR3: CASSPLKGLSEKLFF
DNA: TGTGCCAGCTCACCACTGAAGGGGTTAAGTGAAAAACTGTTTTTT

D: NA
J: TRBJ2-7
V: TRBV2
size: NA
CDR3: CASSEIPRNEQYF
DNA: TGTGCCAGCAGTGAAATCCCGCGCAACGAGCAGTACTTC

D: NA
J: TRBJ1-1
V: TRBV5-1
size: NA
CDR3: CASSPGGVMNTEAFF
DNA: TGCGCCAGCAGCCCTGGGGGGGTCATGAACACTGAAGCTTTCTTT

D: NA
J: TRBJ2-5
V: TRBV7-6
size: NA
CDR3: CASSLTGPQETQYF
DNA: TGTGCCAGCAGCTTGACAGGTCCCCAAGAGACCCAGTACTTC

D: NA
J: TRBJ1-1
V: TRBV20-1
size: NA
CDR3: CSARGGTEAFF
DNA: TGCAGTGCTAGGGGGGGAACTGAAGCTTTCTTT

D: NA
J: TRBJ2-1
V: TRBV9
size: NA
CDR3: CASSVVGQSSYNEQFF
DNA: TGTGCCAGCAGCGTAGTGGGGCAGAGCTCCTACAATGAGCAGTTCTTC

D: TRBD1
J: TRBJ1-4
V: TRBV2
size: NA
CDR3: CASTEGTEHREKLFF
DNA: TGTGCCAGCACCGAGGGGACAGAGCATCGCGAAAAACTGTTTTTT

D: NA
J: TRBJ2-5
V: TRBV7-3
size: NA
CDR3: CASSFTGLPVETQYF
DNA: TGTGCCAGCAGCTTTACAGGGCTCCCTGTGGAGACCCAGTACTTC

D: NA
J: TRBJ2-7
V: TRBV4-1
size: NA
CDR3: CASSQGPDSYEQYF
DNA: TGCGCCAGCAGCCAAGGGCCAGACTCCTACGAGCAGTACTTC

D: TRBD2
J: TRBJ2-7
V: TRBV30
size: NA
CDR3: CAWSVQLAGATEQYF
DNA: TGTGCCTGGAGTGTACAACTAGCGGGAGCTACGGAGCAGTACTTC

D: NA
J: TRBJ1-4
V: TRBV2
size: once
CDR3: CASRGSAETNEKLFF
DNA: TGTGCCAGCAGGGGTTCCGCGGAAACTAATGAAAAACTGTTTTTT

D: TRBD2
J: TRBJ2-2
V: TRBV28
size: NA
CDR3: CASSLNRLAANTGELFF
DNA: TGTGCCAGCAGTTTAAACAGGCTAGCGGCGAACACCGGGGAGCTGTTTTTT

D: TRBD2
J: TRBJ2-7
V: TRBV6-1
size: NA
CDR3: CASSAAERGIYEQYF
DNA: TGTGCCAGCAGCGCAGCTGAGCGGGGGATCTACGAGCAGTACTTC

D: TRBD1
J: TRBJ2-3
V: TRBV7-2
size: NA
CDR3: CASSFGQGTDTQYF
DNA: TGTGCCAGCAGCTTCGGACAGGGTACAGATACGCAGTATTTT

D: TRBD2
J: TRBJ2-4
V: TRBV4-3
size: NA
CDR3: CASSQDWSGGTKNIQYF
DNA: TGCGCCAGCAGCCAAGATTGGTCGGGGGGGACCAAAAACATTCAGTACTTC

D: NA
J: TRBJ2-1
V: TRBV4-1
size: NA
CDR3: CASSQDWRDSYNEQFF
DNA: TGCGCCAGCAGCCAAGATTGGAGGGATTCCTACAATGAGCAGTTCTTC

D: TRBD1
J: TRBJ1-6
V: TRBV5-8
size: NA
CDR3: CASSLTGAVSPLHF
DNA: TGTGCCAGCAGCCTAACAGGGGCGGTATCACCCCTCCACTTT

D: NA
J: TRBJ2-2
V: TRBV7-8
size: NA
CDR3: CASSLAATENTGELFF
DNA: TGTGCCAGCAGCTTAGCTGCGACAGAGAACACCGGGGAGCTGTTTTTT

D: NA
J: TRBJ2-1
V: TRBV14
size: NA
CDR3: CASSRGKNEQFF
DNA: TGTGCCAGCAGCCGAGGGAAAAATGAGCAGTTCTTC

D: TRBD2
J: TRBJ2-7
V: TRBV5-1
size: few
CDR3: CASSWEGGARTYEQYF
DNA: TGCGCCAGCAGCTGGGAGGGCGGAGCCCGGACTTACGAGCAGTACTTC

D: TRBD1
J: TRBJ1-4
V: TRBV19
size: NA
CDR3: CASSTPYRGTAEKLFF
DNA: TGTGCCAGTAGTACCCCCTACAGGGGTACTGCTGAAAAACTGTTTTTT

D: TRBD2
J: TRBJ2-3
V: TRBV6-4
size: NA
CDR3: CASSASKAGGYTDTQYF
DNA: TGTGCCAGCAGTGCCTCCAAAGCGGGGGGCTACACAGATACGCAGTATTTT

D: TRBD2
J: TRBJ2-5
V: TRBV7-2
size: NA
CDR3: CASSLRSGTSGGAGEQYF
DNA: TGTGCCAGCAGCTTGAGATCCGGGACTAGCGGGGGGGCGGGGGAGCAGTACTTC

D: TRBD1
J: TRBJ2-7
V: TRBV19
size: NA
CDR3: CASSHRDRVPYEQYF
DNA: TGTGCCAGTAGCCACCGGGACAGGGTTCCCTACGAGCAGTACTTC

D: TRBD1
J: TRBJ2-6
V: TRBV19
size: NA
CDR3: CASSPNQGAEGANVLTF
DNA: TGTGCCAGTAGTCCTAACCAGGGGGCGGAAGGGGCCAACGTCCTGACTTTC

D: TRBD2
J: TRBJ2-1
V: TRBV19
size: NA
CDR3: CASQGLADPEQFF
DNA: TGTGCCAGCCAAGGACTAGCGGATCCCGAGCAGTTCTTC

D: NA
J: TRBJ2-3
V: TRBV14
size: NA
CDR3: CASSPRQPTDTQYF
DNA: TGTGCCAGCAGCCCTCGACAACCCACAGATACGCAGTATTTT

D: NA
J: TRBJ1-5
V: TRBV27
size: NA
CDR3: CASSLRVNQPQHF
DNA: TGTGCCAGCAGTTTGAGGGTGAATCAGCCCCAGCATTTT

D: TRBD1
J: TRBJ2-7
V: TRBV28
size: NA
CDR3: CASSTPGGTYEQYF
DNA: TGTGCCAGCAGTACCCCAGGGGGCACGTACGAGCAGTACTTC

D: NA
J: TRBJ1-1
V: TRBV4-2
size: NA
CDR3: CASSEDSRDIFAEAFF
DNA: TGTGCCAGCAGCGAAGATTCCAGAGACATTTTTGCTGAAGCTTTCTTT